The 20 T cell receptor beta chains below all came from one sample that was sequenced in a study of glioma-infiltrating T cells. Amplification of TCR alpha and beta CDR3 regions from RNA used iRepertoire nested multiplex PCR. TCRdb processed the multiplex PCR reads anew with MiXCR; each CDR3 protein has one entry. The sample carries about 130,000 distinct CDR3 sequences, under 25% recorded once. Material for sequencing was glioma tissue, nonneoplastic brain tissue, or PBMCs (not recorded which). The receptors were gathered from a human donor with low-grade glioma or glioblastoma, undergoing nonglioma brain surgery, or in good health (not recorded which).

V is TRBV11-2 and J is TRBJ2-3, with D possibly TRBD1 on 6 matching bases. V lost 5 bases and J lost 4, with 16 bases in between. This CDR3 has 15 residues. In germline, CDR1 is SGHAT, CDR2 FQNNGV. CDR3 region: CASSNEQGFPDTQYF. CDR3 coding DNA: TGTGCCAGCAGCAACGAACAGGGTTTTCCAGATACGCAGTATTTT.

The chain has TRBV7-6 and TRBJ2-3, with D tentatively TRBD2 (6 bases). CDR3 length: 17 amino acids. Per germline, CDR1 SGHVS and CDR2 FNYEAQ. The V end lost 5 bases, the J end lost 3 bases, and 21 bases lay between the germline ends. CDR3 region: CASSHGLNNGGTDTQYF. Written as DNA, the CDR3 is TGTGCCAGCAGCCACGGACTCAACAATGGGGGGACAGATACGCAGTATTTT.

With regard to this clonotype: A read error is possible here, since a much larger clone lies one base away. The final CDR3 position lacks the conserved phenylalanine or tryptophan, pointing to a likely read error. The chain is built from TRBV6-2 or TRBV6-3 and TRBJ1-1, with 8 nucleotides matching TRBD1. V lost 5 bases and J lost 7; bases outside the gene matches: 6. Germline assignment: CDR1 MNHEY and CDR2 SVGEGT. CDR3 size: 13 residues. DNA of the CDR3: TGTGCCAGCAGTCCGACAGGGGACGGTGAAGCTTTCTCT. This codes for CASSPTGDGEAFS.

This clonotype was observed at least ten times. The rearrangement uses TRBV7-2 and TRBJ2-3; no firm D call. The CDR3 spans 13 residues. The ends were cut back, 7 bases at V and 5 bases at J, with 13 bases in the middle. Germline V gene lookup returns CDR1 SGHTA and CDR2 FQGNSA. The CDR3 DNA reads TGTGCCAGCACCGAAAGGCCCGGAGATACGCAGTATTTT. Amino acids: CASTERPGDTQYF.

This clonotype was detected only a few times. The V call is TRBV12-3 or TRBV12-4, the J call TRBJ1-2, with 9 bases identical to TRBD1. The V segment lost 6 bases and the J segment 7 bases; nucleotides outside the gene matches: 9. This CDR3 comprises 14 residues. The CDR3 loop reads CASRTGQGVLGYTF. The CDR3 DNA is TGTGCCAGCAGGACGGGACAGGGCGTTCTTGGCTACACCTTC.

The table lists this clonotype with a few counts. The chain is built from TRBV7-2 and TRBJ2-5; 9 nucleotides line up with TRBD1. The germline V gene has CDR1 SGHTA and CDR2 FQGNSA. Unmatched junction bases numbered 0, after V lost 4 bases and J lost 3 bases. The CDR3 is 13 residues long. DNA of the CDR3: TGTGCCAGCAGCTGGACAGGGGAAGAGACCCAGTACTTC. This sequence encodes CASSWTGEETQYF.

Only a few counts were recorded for this clonotype. The V call is TRBV6-4, the J call TRBJ2-1; TRBD1 or TRBD2 may be the D gene (5 bases each). Germline CDR1 and CDR2: MRHNA and SNTAGT. Trimming stripped 0 bases from V and 6 bases from J, with 15 bases between. The CDR3 length is 16 residues. The CDR3 DNA sequence: TGTGCCAGCAGTGACTCGGGACGGACTTTAGTCAATGAGCAGTTCTTC. This encodes CASSDSGRTLVNEQFF.

The rearrangement uses TRBV5-1 and TRBJ1-1; no reliable D call. Trimming removed 3 bases from V and 6 bases from J, with 6 bases in between. Germline V gene lookup returns CDR1 SGHRS and CDR2 YFSETQ. The CDR3 runs to 11 residues. As DNA, the CDR3 is TGCGCCAGCAGCTCGGTCTCTGAAGCTTTCTTT. Its translation is CASSSVSEAFF. Full variable domain (rest looked up from reference TRBV5-1 and TRBJ1-1): KAGVTQTPRYLIKTRGQQVTLSCSPISGHRSVSWYQQTPGQGLQFLFEYFSETQRNKGNFPGRFSGRQFSNSRSEMNVSTLELGDSALYLCASSSVSEAFFGQGTRLTVV.

This clonotype showed up just a few times. V usage is TRBV7-3 and J usage is TRBJ2-3, with TRBD1 matching 7 bases. Germline CDR1 SGHTA, CDR2 FQGTGA. The CDR3 loop spans 15 amino acids. V lost 5 bases, J lost 1 base, and 6 bases stayed unmatched. The CDR3 nucleotides are TGTGCCAGCAGCGGCGGAGACAGGGGCACAGATACGCAGTATTTT. It codes for CASSGGDRGTDTQYF.

The CDR3 protein is CASRRGGYTF. The CDR3 DNA follows: TGTGCCAGCAGAAGGGGTGGCTACACCTTC. This rearrangement joins TRBV2 to TRBJ1-2; weak D call: TRBD1 (5 bases). Trimming removed 6 bases at V and 7 bases at J, with 6 bases between. The CDR3 is 10 residues long. CDR1 is SNHLY, CDR2 FYNNEI, per germline.

This clonotype was counted many times. This chain joins TRBV20-1 and TRBJ1-2; possibly TRBD1 for D (5 bases). V was clipped by 3 bases and J by 4 bases, with 12 bases between them. CDR3 length equals 13 residues. Germline CDR1 is DFQATT and CDR2 is SNEGSKA (reference sequence). The CDR3 region has the DNA TGCAGTGCTAGTAGCCGACAGACCTATGGCTACACCTTC. As protein: CSASSRQTYGYTF.

This clonotype was detected a few times. J is TRBJ2-5 and V is TRBV27; D not certain. Trimming pared 4 bases from V and 0 bases from J, leaving 9 bases between. Germline V gene sequence: CDR1 MNHEY, CDR2 SMNVEV (reference sequence). The CDR3 is 14 residues long. This CDR3 reads CASSSYLYQETQYF. As DNA, the CDR3 is TGTGCCAGCAGTTCTTATCTGTACCAAGAGACCCAGTACTTC.

Points on this clonotype: Possible read error: a much larger clone is one base away. V is TRBV27 and J is TRBJ1-4; 8 nucleotides agree with TRBD1. This CDR3 is built from 12 residues. The germline CDR1 and CDR2 sequences are MNHEY and SMNVEV (reference sequence). Germline trimming cut 10 bases from V and 10 bases from J; bases unmatched to any gene: 8. CDR3 in amino acids: CANSPTGGKLFF. The CDR3, as DNA: TGTGCCAACAGCCCAACAGGGGGAAAACTGTTTTTT.

The rearrangement uses TRBV5-1 and TRBJ2-5, with TRBD2 matching over 7 bases. J lost 2 bases, V lost 2 bases, and 9 bases had no gene match. Germline assignment: CDR1 SGHRS and CDR2 YFSETQ. This CDR3 is 16 amino acids long. CDR3 sequence: CASSFRPRGEQETQYF. The CDR3 DNA reads TGCGCCAGCAGCTTTCGGCCCCGGGGGGAACAAGAGACCCAGTACTTC.

This clonotype has more than one count but fewer than ten. The rearrangement joins TRBV6-5 to TRBJ1-6, with a weak D call TRBD1 (5 bases). Germline loops: CDR1 MNHEY, CDR2 SVGAGI. The CDR3 totals 19 residues. With 0 bases removed from V and 0 bases from J, the gap between germline ends came to 15 bases. The CDR3 coding sequence is TGTGCCAGCAGTTACTCGGTATGGGGCCTAAGCTCCTATAATTCACCCCTCCACTTT. Encoded protein: CASSYSVWGLSSYNSPLHF.

This clonotype was observed a handful of times. Here the CDR3 DNA reads TGCAGCGTTCCCGACGGCCAAGGGCCATGGGGTGAGCAGTTCTTC. It specifies CSVPDGQGPWGEQFF. The V call is TRBV29-1, the J call TRBJ2-1; no clear D gene. Germline V gives CDR1 SQVTM, CDR2 ANQGSEA. The CDR3 contains 15 residues. Trimming removed 5 bases at V and 9 bases at J, with 23 bases between.

This clonotype appeared a few times. The rearrangement links TRBV20-1 to TRBJ2-5; no definite D call. The CDR3 has 16 amino acids. The germline CDR1 and CDR2 sequences are DFQATT and SNEGSKA (reference sequence). V gave up 0 bases and J gave up 1 base, with 15 bases separating them. The CDR3 protein is CSARDMRVILQETQYF. The CDR3 DNA follows: TGCAGTGCTAGAGATATGAGAGTCATACTCCAAGAGACCCAGTACTTC.

In its sample, this clonotype was seen a few times. The junction and the germline gene differ at one end; a read error may be behind it. This chain joins TRBV7-7 and TRBJ2-1; D unresolved. This CDR3 comprises 12 residues. The germline gives CDR1 SSHAT, CDR2 FNYEAQ (reference sequence). The DNA for the CDR3 is TGTGCTAGCAGCACAAAATACAATGAGCAGTTCTTC. Protein: CASSTKYNEQFF.

In the case of this clonotype: This may stem from a read error, because a much larger clone lies one nucleotide away. The chain couples TRBV6-2 or TRBV6-3 to TRBJ1-5; possible D gene TRBD1, 6 bases. Germline CDR1 and CDR2: MNHEY and SVGEGT. The CDR3 spans 15 residues. The chain's CDR3 is CASSEQGASNEPQHF. CDR3 DNA: TGTGCCAGCAGTGAACAGGGAGCGAGCAATGAGCCCCAGCATTTT.

The V gene is TRBV7-2, the J gene TRBJ1-1; 8 bases fit TRBD1. The CDR3 extends over 13 amino acids. Unmatched junction bases numbered 3, after V lost 2 bases and J lost 7 bases. CDR1 and CDR2 from the germline V gene are SGHTA and FQGNSA. CDR3 in amino acids: CASSLPGGLEAFF. Written as DNA, the CDR3 is TGTGCCAGCAGCTTACCAGGGGGCCTTGAAGCTTTCTTT.